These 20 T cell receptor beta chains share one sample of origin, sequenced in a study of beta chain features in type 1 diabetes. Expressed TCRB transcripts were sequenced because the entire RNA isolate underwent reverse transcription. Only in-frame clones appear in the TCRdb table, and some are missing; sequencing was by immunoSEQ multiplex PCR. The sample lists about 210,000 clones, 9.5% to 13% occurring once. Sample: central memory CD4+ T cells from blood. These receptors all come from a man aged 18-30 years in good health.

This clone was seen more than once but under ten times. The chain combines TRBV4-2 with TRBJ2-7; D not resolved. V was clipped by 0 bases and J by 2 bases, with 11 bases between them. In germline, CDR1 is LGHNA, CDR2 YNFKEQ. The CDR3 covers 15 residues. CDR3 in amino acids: CASSQDLASAYEQYF. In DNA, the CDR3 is TGTGCCAGCAGCCAAGATCTGGCCAGCGCCTACGAGCAGTACTTC.

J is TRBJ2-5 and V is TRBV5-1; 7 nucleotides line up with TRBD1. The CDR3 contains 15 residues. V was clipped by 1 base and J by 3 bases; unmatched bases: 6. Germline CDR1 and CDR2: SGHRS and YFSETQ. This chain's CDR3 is CASSLSGTEEETQYF. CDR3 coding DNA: TGCGCCAGCAGCTTGTCCGGGACAGAAGAAGAGACCCAGTACTTC. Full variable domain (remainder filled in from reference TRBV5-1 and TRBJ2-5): KAGVTQTPRYLIKTRGQQVTLSCSPISGHRSVSWYQQTPGQGLQFLFEYFSETQRNKGNFPGRFSGRQFSNSRSEMNVSTLELGDSALYLCASSLSGTEEETQYFGPGTRLLVL.

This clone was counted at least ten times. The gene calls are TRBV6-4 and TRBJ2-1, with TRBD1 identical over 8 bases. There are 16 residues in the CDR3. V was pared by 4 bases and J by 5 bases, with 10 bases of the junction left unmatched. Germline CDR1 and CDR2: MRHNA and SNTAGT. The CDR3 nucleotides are TGTGCCAGCAGTGCCCCCCGACAGGGGCCCCACAATGAGCAGTTCTTC. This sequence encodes CASSAPRQGPHNEQFF.

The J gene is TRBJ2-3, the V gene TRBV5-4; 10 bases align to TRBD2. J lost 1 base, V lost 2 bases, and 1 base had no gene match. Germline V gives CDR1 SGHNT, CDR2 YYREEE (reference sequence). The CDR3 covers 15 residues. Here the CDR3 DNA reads TGTGCCAGCAGCTTCGGGACTAGCGGCACAGATACGCAGTATTTT. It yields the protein CASSFGTSGTDTQYF.

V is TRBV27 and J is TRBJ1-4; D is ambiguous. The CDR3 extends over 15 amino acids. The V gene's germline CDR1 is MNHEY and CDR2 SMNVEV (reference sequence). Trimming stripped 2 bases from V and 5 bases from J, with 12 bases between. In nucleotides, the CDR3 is TGTGCCAGCAGTTTAGGTCGAGGCAGGAATGAAAAACTGTTTTTT. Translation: CASSLGRGRNEKLFF.

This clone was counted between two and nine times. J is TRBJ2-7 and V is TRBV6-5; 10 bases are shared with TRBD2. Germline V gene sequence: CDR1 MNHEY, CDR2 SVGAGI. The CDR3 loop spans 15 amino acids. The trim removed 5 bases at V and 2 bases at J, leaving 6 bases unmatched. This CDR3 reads CASSPTSGMTYEQYF. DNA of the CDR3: TGTGCCAGCAGTCCTACTAGCGGGATGACCTACGAGCAGTACTTC.

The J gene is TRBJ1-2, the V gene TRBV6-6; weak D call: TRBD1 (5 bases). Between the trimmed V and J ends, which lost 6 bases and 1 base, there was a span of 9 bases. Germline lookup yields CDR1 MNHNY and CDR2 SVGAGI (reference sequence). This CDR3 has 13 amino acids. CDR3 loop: CASSPGLNYGYTF. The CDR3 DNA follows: TGTGCCAGCAGCCCGGGACTTAACTATGGCTACACCTTC.

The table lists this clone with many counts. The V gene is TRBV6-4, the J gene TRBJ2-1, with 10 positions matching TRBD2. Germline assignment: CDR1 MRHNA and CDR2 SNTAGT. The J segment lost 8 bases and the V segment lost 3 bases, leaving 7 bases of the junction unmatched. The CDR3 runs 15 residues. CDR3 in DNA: TGTGCCAGCAGTGAGCAAGCGGGGGGGCCCCATGAGCAGTTCTTC. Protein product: CASSEQAGGPHEQFF.

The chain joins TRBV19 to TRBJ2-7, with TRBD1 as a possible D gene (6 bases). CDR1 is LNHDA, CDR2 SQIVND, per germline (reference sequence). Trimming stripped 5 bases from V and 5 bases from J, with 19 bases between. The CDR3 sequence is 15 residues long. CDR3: CASSSLDRTSHEQYF. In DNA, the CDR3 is TGTGCCAGTAGTTCGCTTGACAGGACGTCTCACGAGCAGTACTTC.

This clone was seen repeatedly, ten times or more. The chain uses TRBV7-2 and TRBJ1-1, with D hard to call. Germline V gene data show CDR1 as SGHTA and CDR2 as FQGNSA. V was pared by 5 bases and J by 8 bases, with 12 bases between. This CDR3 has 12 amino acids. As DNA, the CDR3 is TGTGCCAGCAGCCCCACCAATGGGGAAGCTTTCTTT. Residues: CASSPTNGEAFF.

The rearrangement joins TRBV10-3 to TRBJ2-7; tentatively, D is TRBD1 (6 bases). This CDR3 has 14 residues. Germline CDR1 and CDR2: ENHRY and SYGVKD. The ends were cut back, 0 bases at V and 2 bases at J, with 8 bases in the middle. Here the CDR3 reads CAISESWGPYEQYF. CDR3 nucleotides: TGTGCCATCAGTGAGTCCTGGGGGCCCTACGAGCAGTACTTC.

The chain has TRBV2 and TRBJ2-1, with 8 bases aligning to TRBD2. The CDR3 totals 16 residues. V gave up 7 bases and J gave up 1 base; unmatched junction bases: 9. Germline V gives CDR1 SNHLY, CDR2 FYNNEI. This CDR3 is CASKVDERESYNEQFF. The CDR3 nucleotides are TGTGCCAGCAAAGTAGATGAGCGGGAGTCCTACAATGAGCAGTTCTTC.

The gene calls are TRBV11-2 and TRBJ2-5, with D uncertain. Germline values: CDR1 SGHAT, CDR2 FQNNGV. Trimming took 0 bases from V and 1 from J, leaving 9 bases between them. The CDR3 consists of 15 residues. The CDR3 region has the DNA TGTGCCAGCAGCTTAGATTCAGGCAGCCAAGAGACCCAGTACTTC. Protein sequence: CASSLDSGSQETQYF.

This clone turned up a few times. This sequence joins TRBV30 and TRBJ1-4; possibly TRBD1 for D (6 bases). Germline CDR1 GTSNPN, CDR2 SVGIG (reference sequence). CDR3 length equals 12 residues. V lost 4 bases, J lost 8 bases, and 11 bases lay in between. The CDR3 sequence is CAWTRGEEKLFF. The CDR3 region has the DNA TGTGCCTGGACCAGGGGTGAGGAAAAACTGTTTTTT.

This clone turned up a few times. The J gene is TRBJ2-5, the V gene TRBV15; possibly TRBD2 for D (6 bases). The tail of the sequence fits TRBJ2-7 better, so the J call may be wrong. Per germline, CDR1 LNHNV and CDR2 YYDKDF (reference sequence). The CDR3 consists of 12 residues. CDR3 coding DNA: TGTGCCACCAGCAGGGACTACTACGAGCAGTACTTC. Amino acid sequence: CATSRDYYEQYF.

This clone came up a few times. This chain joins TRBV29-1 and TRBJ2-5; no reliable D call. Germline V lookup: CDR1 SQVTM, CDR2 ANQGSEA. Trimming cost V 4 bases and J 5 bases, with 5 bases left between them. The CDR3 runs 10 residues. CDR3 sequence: CSVAFETQYF. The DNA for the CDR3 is TGCAGCGTTGCCTTCGAGACCCAGTACTTC.

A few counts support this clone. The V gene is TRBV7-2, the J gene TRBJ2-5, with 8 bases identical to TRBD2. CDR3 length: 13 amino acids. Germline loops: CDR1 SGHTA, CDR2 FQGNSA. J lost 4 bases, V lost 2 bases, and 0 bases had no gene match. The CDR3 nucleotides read TGTGCCAGCAGCTTACTAGCGGGAGAGACCCAGTACTTC. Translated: CASSLLAGETQYF.

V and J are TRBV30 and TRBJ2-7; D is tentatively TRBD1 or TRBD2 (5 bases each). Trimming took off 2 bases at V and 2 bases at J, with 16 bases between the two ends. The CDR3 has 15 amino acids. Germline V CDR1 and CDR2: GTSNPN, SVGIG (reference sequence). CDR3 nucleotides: TGTGCCTGGAGTCGTCTCCGGGACGGGCCCTACGAGCAGTACTTC. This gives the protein CAWSRLRDGPYEQYF. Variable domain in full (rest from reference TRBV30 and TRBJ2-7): SQTIHQWPATLVQPVGSPLSLECTVEGTSNPNLYWYRQAAGRGLQLLFYSVGIGQISSEVPQNLSASRPQDRQFILSSKKLLLSDSGFYLCAWSRLRDGPYEQYFGPGTRLTVT.

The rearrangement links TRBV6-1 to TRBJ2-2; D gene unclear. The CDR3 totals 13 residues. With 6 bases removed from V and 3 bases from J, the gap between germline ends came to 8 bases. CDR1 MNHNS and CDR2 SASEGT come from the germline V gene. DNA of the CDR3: TGTGCCAGCAGCCCAGTATACACCGGGGAGCTGTTTTTT. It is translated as CASSPVYTGELFF.

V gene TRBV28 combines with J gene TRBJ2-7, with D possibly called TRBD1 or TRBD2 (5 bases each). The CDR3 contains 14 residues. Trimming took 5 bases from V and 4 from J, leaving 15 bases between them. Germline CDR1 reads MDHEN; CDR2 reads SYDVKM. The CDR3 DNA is TGTGCCAGCAGTCTCCAGGGACGGTCGTACGAGCAGTACTTC. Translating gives CASSLQGRSYEQYF.